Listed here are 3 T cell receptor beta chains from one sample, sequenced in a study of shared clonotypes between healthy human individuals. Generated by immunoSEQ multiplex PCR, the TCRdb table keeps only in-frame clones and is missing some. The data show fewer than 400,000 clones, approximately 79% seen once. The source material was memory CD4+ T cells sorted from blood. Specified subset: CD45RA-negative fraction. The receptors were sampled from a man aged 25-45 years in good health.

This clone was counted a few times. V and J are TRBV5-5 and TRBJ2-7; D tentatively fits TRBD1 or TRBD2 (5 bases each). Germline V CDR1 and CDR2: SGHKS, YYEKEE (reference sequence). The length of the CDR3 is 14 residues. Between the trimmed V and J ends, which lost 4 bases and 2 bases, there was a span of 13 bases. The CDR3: CASSGIGTAYEQYF. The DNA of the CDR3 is TGTGCCAGCAGCGGAATCGGGACGGCCTACGAGCAGTACTTC.

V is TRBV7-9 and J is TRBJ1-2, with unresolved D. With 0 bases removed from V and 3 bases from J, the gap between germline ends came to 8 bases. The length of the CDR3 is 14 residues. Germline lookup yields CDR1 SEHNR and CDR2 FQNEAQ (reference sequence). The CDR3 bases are TGTGCCAGCAGCTTAGCGTGGCCAGACTATGGCTACACCTTC. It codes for CASSLAWPDYGYTF.

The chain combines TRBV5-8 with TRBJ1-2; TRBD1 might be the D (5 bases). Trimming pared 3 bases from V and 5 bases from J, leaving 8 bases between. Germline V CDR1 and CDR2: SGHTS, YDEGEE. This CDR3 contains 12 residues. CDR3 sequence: CASSWDFYGYTF. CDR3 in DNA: TGTGCCAGCAGCTGGGACTTTTATGGCTACACCTTC.